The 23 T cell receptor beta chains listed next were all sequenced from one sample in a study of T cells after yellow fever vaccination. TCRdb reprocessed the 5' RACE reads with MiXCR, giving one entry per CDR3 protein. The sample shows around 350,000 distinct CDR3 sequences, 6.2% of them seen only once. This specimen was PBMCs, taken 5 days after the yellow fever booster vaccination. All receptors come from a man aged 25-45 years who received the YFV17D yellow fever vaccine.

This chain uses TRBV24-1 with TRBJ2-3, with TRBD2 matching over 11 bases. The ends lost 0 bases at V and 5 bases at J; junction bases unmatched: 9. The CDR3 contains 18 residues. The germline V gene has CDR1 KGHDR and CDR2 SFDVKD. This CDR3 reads CATSDLPVAGGPVDTQYF. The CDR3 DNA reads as TGTGCCACCAGTGATTTGCCTGTAGCGGGAGGGCCCGTAGATACGCAGTATTTT.

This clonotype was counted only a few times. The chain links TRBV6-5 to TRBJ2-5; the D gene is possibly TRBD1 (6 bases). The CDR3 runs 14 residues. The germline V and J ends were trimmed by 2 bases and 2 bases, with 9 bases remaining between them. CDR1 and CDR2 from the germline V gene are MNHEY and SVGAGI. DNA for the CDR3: TGTGCCAGCAGTTACGGACAGAGACAAGAGACCCAGTACTTC. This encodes CASSYGQRQETQYF.

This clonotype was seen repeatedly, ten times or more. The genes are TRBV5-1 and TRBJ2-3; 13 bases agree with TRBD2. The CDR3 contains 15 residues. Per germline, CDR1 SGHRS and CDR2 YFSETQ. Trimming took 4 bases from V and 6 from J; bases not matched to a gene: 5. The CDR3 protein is CASSIRLAGGDTQYF. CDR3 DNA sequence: TGCGCCAGCAGCATACGACTAGCGGGAGGCGATACGCAGTATTTT. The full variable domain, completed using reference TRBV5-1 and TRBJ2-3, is KAGVTQTPRYLIKTRGQQVTLSCSPISGHRSVSWYQQTPGQGLQFLFEYFSETQRNKGNFPGRFSGRQFSNSRSEMNVSTLELGDSALYLCASSIRLAGGDTQYFGPGTRLTVL.

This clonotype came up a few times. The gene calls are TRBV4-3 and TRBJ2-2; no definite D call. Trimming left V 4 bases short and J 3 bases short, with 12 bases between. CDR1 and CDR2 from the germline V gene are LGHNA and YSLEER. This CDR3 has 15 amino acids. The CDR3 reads CASSPSRADTGELFF. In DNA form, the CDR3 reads TGCGCCAGCAGCCCCTCCCGGGCCGACACCGGGGAGCTGTTTTTT.

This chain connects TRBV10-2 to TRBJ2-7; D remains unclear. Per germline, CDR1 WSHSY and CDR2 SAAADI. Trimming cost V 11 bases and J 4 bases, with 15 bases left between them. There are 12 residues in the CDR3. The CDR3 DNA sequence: TGCGCCGGTGGTGTGGGTGGATACGAGCAGTACTTC. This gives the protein CAGGVGGYEQYF.

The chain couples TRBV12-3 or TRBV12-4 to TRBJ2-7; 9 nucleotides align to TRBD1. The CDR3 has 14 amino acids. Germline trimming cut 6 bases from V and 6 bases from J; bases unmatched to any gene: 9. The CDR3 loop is CASSPRDRVSEQYF. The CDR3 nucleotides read TGTGCCAGCAGCCCCCGGGACAGGGTGTCCGAGCAGTACTTC.

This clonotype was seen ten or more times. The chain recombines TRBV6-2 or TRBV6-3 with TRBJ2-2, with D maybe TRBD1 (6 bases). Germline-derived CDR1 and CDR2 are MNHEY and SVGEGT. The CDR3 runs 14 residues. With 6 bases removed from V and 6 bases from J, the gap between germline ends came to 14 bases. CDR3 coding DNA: TGTGCCAGCAGACGACAGGAAAGTTCCGGGGAGCTGTTTTTT. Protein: CASRRQESSGELFF.

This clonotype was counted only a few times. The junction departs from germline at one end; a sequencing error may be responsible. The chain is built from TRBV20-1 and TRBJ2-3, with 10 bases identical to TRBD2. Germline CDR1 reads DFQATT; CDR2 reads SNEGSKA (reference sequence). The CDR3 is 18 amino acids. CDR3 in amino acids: CSAREERRSGRAFDTQYF. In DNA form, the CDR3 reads TGCAGTGCTCGAGAGGAGAGGAGGAGCGGGAGGGCCTTTGATACGCAGTATTTT.

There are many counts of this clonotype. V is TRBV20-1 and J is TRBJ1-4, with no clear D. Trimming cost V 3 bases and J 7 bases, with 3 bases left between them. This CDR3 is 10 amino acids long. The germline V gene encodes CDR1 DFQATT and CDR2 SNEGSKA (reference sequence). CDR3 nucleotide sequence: TGCAGTGCTAGTTTTGAAAAACTGTTTTTT. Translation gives CSASFEKLFF.

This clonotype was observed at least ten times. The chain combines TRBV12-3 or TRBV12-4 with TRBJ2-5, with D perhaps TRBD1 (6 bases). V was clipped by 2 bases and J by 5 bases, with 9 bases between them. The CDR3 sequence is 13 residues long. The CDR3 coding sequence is TGTGCCAGCAGTTTATACAGGGCCGAGACCCAGTACTTC. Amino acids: CASSLYRAETQYF.

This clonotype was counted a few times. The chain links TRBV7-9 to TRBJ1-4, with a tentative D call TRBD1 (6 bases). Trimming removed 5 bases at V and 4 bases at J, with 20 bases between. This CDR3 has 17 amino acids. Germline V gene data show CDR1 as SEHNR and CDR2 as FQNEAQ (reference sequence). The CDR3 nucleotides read TGTGCCAGCAGCCGTTACCCCGAGGGGGGCATTAATGAAAAACTGTTTTTT. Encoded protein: CASSRYPEGGINEKLFF.

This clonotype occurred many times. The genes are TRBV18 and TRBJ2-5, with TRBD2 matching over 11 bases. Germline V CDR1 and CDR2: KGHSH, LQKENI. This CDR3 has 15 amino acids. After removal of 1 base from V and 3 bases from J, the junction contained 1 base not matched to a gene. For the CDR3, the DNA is TGTGCCAGCTCACCACAGGGACTAGCGGAAGAGACCCAGTACTTC. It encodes CASSPQGLAEETQYF.

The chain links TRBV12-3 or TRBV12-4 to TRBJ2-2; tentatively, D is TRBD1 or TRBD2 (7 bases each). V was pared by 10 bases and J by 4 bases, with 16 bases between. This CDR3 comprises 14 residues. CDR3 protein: CATRGEGSTGELFF. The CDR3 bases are TGTGCCACCAGGGGGGAGGGGAGCACCGGGGAGCTGTTTTTT.

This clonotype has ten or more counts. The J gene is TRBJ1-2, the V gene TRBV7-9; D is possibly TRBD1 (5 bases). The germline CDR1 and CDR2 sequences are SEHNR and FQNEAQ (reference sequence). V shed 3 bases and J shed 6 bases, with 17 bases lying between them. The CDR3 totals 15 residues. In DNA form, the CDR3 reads TGTGCCAGCAGCTTGTCTCAGGGCGGAACGAATGGCTACACCTTC. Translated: CASSLSQGGTNGYTF.

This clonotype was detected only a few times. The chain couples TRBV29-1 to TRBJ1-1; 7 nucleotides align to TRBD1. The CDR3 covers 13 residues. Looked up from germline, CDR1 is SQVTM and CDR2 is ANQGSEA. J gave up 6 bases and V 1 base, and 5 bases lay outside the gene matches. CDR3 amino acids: CSVEVYQGAEAFF. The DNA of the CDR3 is TGCAGCGTTGAAGTGTACCAGGGGGCTGAAGCTTTCTTT.

This CDR3 is CSARHEDRIVYEQYF. CDR3 DNA: TGCAGTGCTAGGCACGAGGACAGGATCGTCTACGAGCAGTACTTC. V usage is TRBV20-1 and J usage is TRBJ2-7, with TRBD1 matching 7 bases. The germline V gene encodes CDR1 DFQATT and CDR2 SNEGSKA (reference sequence). This CDR3 region has 15 residues. Germline trimming cut 3 bases from V and 3 bases from J; bases unmatched to any gene: 11.

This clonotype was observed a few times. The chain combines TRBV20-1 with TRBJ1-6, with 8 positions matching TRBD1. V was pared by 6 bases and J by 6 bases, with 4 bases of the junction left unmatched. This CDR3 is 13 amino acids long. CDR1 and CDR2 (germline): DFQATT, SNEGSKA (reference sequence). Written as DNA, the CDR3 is TGCAGTGCCCACAGGGGGTTTAATTCACCCCTCCACTTT. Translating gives CSAHRGFNSPLHF.

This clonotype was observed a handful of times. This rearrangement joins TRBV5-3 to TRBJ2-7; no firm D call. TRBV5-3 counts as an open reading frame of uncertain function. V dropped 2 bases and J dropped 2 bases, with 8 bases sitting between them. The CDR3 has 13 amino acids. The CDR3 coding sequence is TGTGCCAGAAGCTTAATACCACCCTACGAGCAGTACTTC. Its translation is CARSLIPPYEQYF.

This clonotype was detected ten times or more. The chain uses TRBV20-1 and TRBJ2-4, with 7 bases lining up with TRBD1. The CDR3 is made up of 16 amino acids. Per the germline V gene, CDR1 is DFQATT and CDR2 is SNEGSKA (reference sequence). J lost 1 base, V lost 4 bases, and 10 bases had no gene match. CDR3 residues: CSATSLTGWAKNIQYF. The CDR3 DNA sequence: TGCAGTGCTACCTCTTTGACAGGGTGGGCCAAAAACATTCAGTACTTC.

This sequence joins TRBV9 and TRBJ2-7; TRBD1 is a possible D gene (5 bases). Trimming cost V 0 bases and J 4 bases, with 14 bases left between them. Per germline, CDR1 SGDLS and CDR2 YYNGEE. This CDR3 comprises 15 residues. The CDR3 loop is CASSVGGQGGYEQYF. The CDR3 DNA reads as TGTGCCAGCAGCGTAGGAGGTCAGGGTGGTTACGAGCAGTACTTC.

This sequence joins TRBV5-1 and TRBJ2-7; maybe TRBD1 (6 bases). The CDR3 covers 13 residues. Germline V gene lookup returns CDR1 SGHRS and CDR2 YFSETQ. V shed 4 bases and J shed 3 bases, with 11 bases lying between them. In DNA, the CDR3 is TGCGCCAGCAGCATGGGACAAGACTACGAGCAGTACTTC. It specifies CASSMGQDYEQYF.

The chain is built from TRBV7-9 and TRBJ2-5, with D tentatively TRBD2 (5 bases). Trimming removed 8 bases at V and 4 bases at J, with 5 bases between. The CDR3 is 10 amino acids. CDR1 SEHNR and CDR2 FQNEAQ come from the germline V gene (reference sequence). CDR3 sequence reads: CASEGETQYF. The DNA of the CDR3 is TGTGCCAGCGAGGGAGAGACCCAGTACTTC.

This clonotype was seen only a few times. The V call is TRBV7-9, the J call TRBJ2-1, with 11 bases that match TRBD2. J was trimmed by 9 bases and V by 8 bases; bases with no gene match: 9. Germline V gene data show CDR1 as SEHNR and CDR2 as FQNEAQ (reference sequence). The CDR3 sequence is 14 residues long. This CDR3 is CASVRLAGFTEQFF. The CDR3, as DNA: TGTGCCAGCGTCAGACTAGCGGGATTTACTGAGCAGTTCTTC.